The 25 T cell receptor beta chains listed next were all sequenced from one sample in a study of OX40 agonist ivuxolimab in advanced cancers. Clones were sequenced by immunoSEQ multiplex PCR, and TCRdb holds only the in-frame ones, with some missing. The data contain approximately 49,000 clones, 70% to 85% of them seen just once; the ten biggest clones take up roughly 1.1%. Sequencing used CD4+ or CD8+ T cells sorted from blood, obtained in a trial of the OX40 agonist ivuxolimab. The receptors stem from an adult with an advanced solid tumor such as melanoma, head and neck, liver or kidney cancer.

CDR3 sequence (DNA): TGTGCCAGCAGCATAGACAGGGCCCTGACCGGGGAGCAGTACTTC. It encodes CASSIDRALTGEQYF. This chain links TRBV7-2 with TRBJ2-7; 7 bases align to TRBD1. Germline CDR1 and CDR2: SGHTA and FQGNSA. This CDR3 spans 15 amino acids. With V trimmed by 5 bases and J by 7 bases, 14 bases remained unmatched.

V usage is TRBV19 and J usage is TRBJ1-1, with D unclear. Germline-derived CDR1 and CDR2 are LNHDA and SQIVND (reference sequence). With 2 bases removed from V and 2 bases from J, the gap between germline ends came to 6 bases. CDR3 size: 13 residues. The CDR3 is CASSIRRNTEAFF. The CDR3 nucleotides are TGTGCCAGTAGTATACGGAGAAACACTGAAGCTTTCTTT.

CDR3 nucleotides: TGTGCCAGCAGGGGACAGTCACATTCACCCCTCCACTTT. Its translation: CASRGQSHSPLHF. The chain is built from TRBV2 and TRBJ1-6; 7 bases fit TRBD1. CDR1 SNHLY and CDR2 FYNNEI come from the germline V gene. The CDR3 sequence is 13 residues long. J lost 8 bases, V lost 6 bases, and 4 bases had no gene match.

In this sample, this clone turned up once. The chain uses TRBV6-6 and TRBJ2-7; no firm D call. Looked up from germline, CDR1 is MNHNY and CDR2 is SVGAGI (reference sequence). V was trimmed by 2 bases and J by 2 bases, leaving 7 bases between them. The length of the CDR3 is 13 residues. Written as DNA, the CDR3 is TGTGCCAGCAGTTACGATCCGACCTACGAGCAGTACTTC. Its protein is CASSYDPTYEQYF.

The genes are TRBV27 and TRBJ2-3; D call uncertain. The germline CDR1 and CDR2 sequences are MNHEY and SMNVEV (reference sequence). V lost 5 bases and J lost 7, with 10 bases in between. The CDR3 consists of 12 residues. The DNA for the CDR3 is TGTGCCAGCAGTGCGTCCCCCAATACGCAGTATTTT. Amino acid sequence: CASSASPNTQYF.

This rearrangement joins TRBV7-9 to TRBJ1-3, with 8 bases lining up with TRBD1. J gave up 0 bases and V 5 bases, and 6 bases lay outside the gene matches. The CDR3 has 16 residues. Germline CDR1 is SEHNR and CDR2 is FQNEAQ (reference sequence). The CDR3 protein is CASSLGTGVSGNTIYF. The CDR3 coding sequence is TGTGCCAGCAGCCTGGGGACAGGCGTCTCTGGAAACACCATATATTTT.

This clone was counted only a few times. The genes are TRBV9 and TRBJ2-7; possibly TRBD1 or TRBD2 for D (5 bases each). This CDR3 has 18 residues. Germline-derived CDR1 and CDR2 are SGDLS and YYNGEE. Trimming took off 0 bases at V and 2 bases at J, with 21 bases between the two ends. The CDR3 sequence is CASSVGLPSREIPYEQYF. DNA of the CDR3: TGTGCCAGCAGCGTAGGTCTCCCCTCCAGGGAGATACCCTACGAGCAGTACTTC.

V is TRBV7-2 and J is TRBJ2-2; D gene ambiguous. This CDR3 is built from 13 residues. Germline CDR1 reads SGHTA; CDR2 reads FQGNSA. Trimming removed 2 bases from V and 7 bases from J, with 8 bases in between. CDR3 protein: CASSLTFGGELFF. As DNA, the CDR3 is TGTGCCAGCAGCTTAACTTTCGGCGGGGAGCTGTTTTTT.

The V call is TRBV11-1, the J call TRBJ1-6; D uncertain. Trimming removed 4 bases at V and 0 bases at J, with 13 bases between. Germline values: CDR1 SGHAT, CDR2 FQDESV (reference sequence). The CDR3 is made up of 17 amino acids. CDR3 region: CASSSGLPSSYNSPLHF. The CDR3 DNA is TGTGCCAGCAGCTCCGGACTCCCGAGCTCCTATAATTCACCCCTCCACTTT.

The CDR3 DNA reads as TGTGCCAGTACTGGGGGTCCTGGCACAGATACGCAGTATTTT. Encoded protein: CASTGGPGTDTQYF. The chain links TRBV19 to TRBJ2-3; D may correspond to TRBD1 or TRBD2 (5 bases each). Between the trimmed V and J ends, which lost 7 bases and 1 base, there was a span of 12 bases. Per the germline V gene, CDR1 is LNHDA and CDR2 is SQIVND (reference sequence). This CDR3 comprises 14 residues.

V is TRBV7-3 and J is TRBJ2-1, with unresolved D. V was shortened by 2 bases and J by 4 bases, with 12 bases between the two germline ends. Germline CDR1 SGHTA, CDR2 FQGTGA. This CDR3 has 15 residues. The CDR3 is CASSLGLNPYNEQFF. The CDR3 nucleotides read TGTGCCAGCAGCTTAGGGCTCAATCCATACAATGAGCAGTTCTTC.

The chain carries TRBV6-5 and TRBJ1-5, with 8 bases fitting TRBD1. Germline V gene lookup returns CDR1 MNHEY and CDR2 SVGAGI. Trimming cost V 6 bases and J 6 bases; bases outside gene matches: 4. The CDR3 is made up of 13 amino acids. CDR3 region: CASSTGGGQPQHF. For the CDR3, the DNA is TGTGCCAGCAGCACAGGGGGGGGTCAGCCCCAGCATTTT.

Only one count was recorded for this clone. The chain links TRBV10-3 to TRBJ2-7, with D perhaps TRBD2 (5 bases). The CDR3 sequence is 14 residues long. Per the germline V gene, CDR1 is ENHRY and CDR2 is SYGVKD. The ends were cut back, 2 bases at V and 2 bases at J, with 10 bases in the middle. Here the CDR3 reads CAISEPVGAYEQYF. As DNA, the CDR3 is TGTGCCATCAGTGAGCCCGTGGGAGCCTACGAGCAGTACTTC.

The chain uses TRBV11-2 and TRBJ2-3; D not certain. The CDR3 loop spans 15 amino acids. The germline V and J ends were trimmed by 0 bases and 5 bases, with 12 bases remaining between them. The V gene's germline CDR1 is SGHAT and CDR2 FQNNGV. CDR3 nucleotide sequence: TGTGCCAGCAGCTTAGAACATGCTGAGGTAGATACGCAGTATTTT. Its protein product is CASSLEHAEVDTQYF.

The CDR3 loop reads CARSPGSWGGYTF. In nucleotides, the CDR3 is TGTGCCAGAAGCCCGGGATCTTGGGGAGGCTACACCTTC. The chain carries TRBV5-3 and TRBJ1-2, with unresolved D. TRBV5-3 is noted as an ORF with a role that remains uncertain. The CDR3 consists of 13 residues. The V end was cut by 4 bases, the J end by 8 bases, with 15 bases between.

The V and J genes are TRBV5-6 and TRBJ2-2; unclear D gene. CDR1 SGHDT and CDR2 YYEEEE come from the germline V gene. CDR3 length: 13 residues. Trimming shortened V by 2 bases and J by 9 bases, and 11 bases separated the two germline ends. The CDR3 sequence: CASSLGQLRELFF. In nucleotides, the CDR3 is TGTGCCAGCAGCTTAGGCCAGCTCAGGGAGCTGTTTTTT.

This clone was counted once. This chain connects TRBV7-2 to TRBJ2-7; 11 bases agree with TRBD2. Germline V lookup: CDR1 SGHTA, CDR2 FQGNSA. V lost 1 base and J lost 6; bases outside the gene matches: 5. The CDR3 extends over 15 amino acids. The CDR3 nucleotides read TGTGCCAGCAGCTTAGGAATAGCGGGGGGGCGCGAGCAGTACTTC. Its translation: CASSLGIAGGREQYF.

V gene TRBV5-1 combines with J gene TRBJ2-7; 8 bases match TRBD2. V lost 0 bases, J lost 4 bases, and 9 bases stayed unmatched. This CDR3 contains 16 residues. CDR1 is SGHRS and CDR2 is YFSETQ in the germline V gene. The CDR3 DNA is TGCGCCAGCAGCTTGGACGGGAGGGGGACGGTTTACGAGCAGTACTTC. Residues: CASSLDGRGTVYEQYF. The full variable domain, with the rest looked up from reference TRBV5-1 and TRBJ2-7, is KAGVTQTPRYLIKTRGQQVTLSCSPISGHRSVSWYQQTPGQGLQFLFEYFSETQRNKGNFPGRFSGRQFSNSRSEMNVSTLELGDSALYLCASSLDGRGTVYEQYFGPGTRLTVT.

This clone came up a few times. The chain combines TRBV7-6 with TRBJ1-4, with D possibly TRBD1 on 5 matching bases. The germline gives CDR1 SGHVS, CDR2 FNYEAQ. V dropped 2 bases and J dropped 8 bases, with 12 bases sitting between them. The CDR3 spans 14 residues. CDR3 bases: TGTGCCAGCAGCTTACGGGGGAGTAGGGAAAAACTGTTTTTT. Translating gives CASSLRGSREKLFF.

This chain links TRBV2 with TRBJ1-1; D is uncertain. Germline V gives CDR1 SNHLY, CDR2 FYNNEI. The CDR3 has 13 amino acids. V gave up 5 bases and J gave up 4 bases, with 11 bases separating them. The CDR3: CASSRNERTEAFF. In DNA form, the CDR3 reads TGTGCCAGCAGTCGCAATGAGCGCACTGAAGCTTTCTTT.

The chain uses TRBV5-1 and TRBJ2-3, with 11 nucleotides matching TRBD2. CDR1 is SGHRS, CDR2 YFSETQ, per germline. The CDR3 spans 14 residues. J gave up 5 bases and V 2 bases, and 1 base lay outside the gene matches. In nucleotides, the CDR3 is TGCGCCAGCAGCTTCGGGACTAGCGGAGATACGCAGTATTTT. Translated: CASSFGTSGDTQYF. Looking up the rest from reference TRBV5-1 and TRBJ2-3 gives the full variable domain: KAGVTQTPRYLIKTRGQQVTLSCSPISGHRSVSWYQQTPGQGLQFLFEYFSETQRNKGNFPGRFSGRQFSNSRSEMNVSTLELGDSALYLCASSFGTSGDTQYFGPGTRLTVL.

The chain couples TRBV19 to TRBJ2-7, with D tentatively TRBD1 (5 bases). The CDR3 has 15 amino acids. V was shortened by 9 bases and J by 3 bases, with 21 bases between the two germline ends. Looked up from germline, CDR1 is LNHDA and CDR2 is SQIVND (reference sequence). CDR3 bases: TGTGCCAGCCGCCAATTCAGGGAAGGTAACTACGAGCAGTACTTC. This gives the protein CASRQFREGNYEQYF.

This chain links TRBV5-6 with TRBJ2-2; a weak D match, TRBD2 (5 bases). The CDR3 runs 13 residues. Germline V gene data show CDR1 as SGHDT and CDR2 as YYEEEE. Trimming removed 3 bases from V and 8 bases from J, with 11 bases in between. CDR3 amino acids: CASSSTGRGELFF. For the CDR3, the DNA is TGTGCCAGCAGCTCGACGGGAAGGGGGGAGCTGTTTTTT. The full variable domain, its missing parts supplied by reference TRBV5-6 and TRBJ2-2, is DAGVTQSPTHLIKTRGQQVTLRCSPKSGHDTVSWYQQALGQGPQFIFQYYEEEERQRGNFPDRFSGHQFPNYSSELNVNALLLGDSALYLCASSSTGRGELFFGEGSRLTVL.

The chain joins TRBV18 to TRBJ1-1; 8 positions agree with TRBD1. Germline CDR1 is KGHSH and CDR2 is LQKENI. This CDR3 has 16 amino acids. V was pared by 3 bases and J by 0 bases, with 6 bases of the junction left unmatched. Here the CDR3 DNA reads TGTGCCAGCTCACCGAGGACAGGGAAGATGAACACTGAAGCTTTCTTT. Translating it yields CASSPRTGKMNTEAFF.

V is TRBV30 and J is TRBJ1-2; D possibly corresponds to TRBD1 (5 bases). V dropped 2 bases and J dropped 8 bases, with 12 bases sitting between them. The CDR3 sequence is 12 residues long. Germline CDR1 is GTSNPN and CDR2 is SVGIG (reference sequence). The CDR3 region has the DNA TGTGCCTGGAGTAAGGGACTACGGGGCTACACCTTC. Its translation is CAWSKGLRGYTF.